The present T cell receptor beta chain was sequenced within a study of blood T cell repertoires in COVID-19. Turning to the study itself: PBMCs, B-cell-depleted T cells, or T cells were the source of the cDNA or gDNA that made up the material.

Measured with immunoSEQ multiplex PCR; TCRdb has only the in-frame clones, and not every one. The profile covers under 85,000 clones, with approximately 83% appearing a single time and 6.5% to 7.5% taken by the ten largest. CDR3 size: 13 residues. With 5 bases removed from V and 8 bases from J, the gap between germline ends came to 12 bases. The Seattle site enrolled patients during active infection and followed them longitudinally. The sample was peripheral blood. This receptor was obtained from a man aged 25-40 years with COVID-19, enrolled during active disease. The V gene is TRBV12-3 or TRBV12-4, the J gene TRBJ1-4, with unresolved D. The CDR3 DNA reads TGTGCCAGCAGTCCCGACCCCGGGGAAAAACTGTTTTTT. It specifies CASSPDPGEKLFF.